The 25 T cell receptor beta chains given below trace back to one sample, sequenced in a study of T-cell memory formation after mild COVID-19. TCRdb redid the calling of the 5' RACE reads with MiXCR, one entry per CDR3 protein. The sample holds around 200,000 distinct CDR3 sequences, under 20% seen once. The sample was PBMCs or a T cell subset sorted from them (not recorded which). The receptors originated from a man between 18 and 35 years old who had mild COVID-19 (a few samples of this study predate the infection). Cell type and time point are not known.

This clonotype was picked up a small number of times. The chain is built from TRBV20-1 and TRBJ1-5, with D maybe TRBD1 (6 bases). Germline V gene sequence: CDR1 DFQATT, CDR2 SNEGSKA (reference sequence). Trimming shortened V by 5 bases and J by 0 bases, and 17 bases separated the two germline ends. CDR3 size: 16 residues. CDR3 protein: CSAGAQGFPSNQPQHF. DNA of the CDR3: TGCAGTGCTGGGGCACAGGGATTTCCTAGCAATCAGCCCCAGCATTTT.

The chain carries TRBV7-8 and TRBJ2-7; tentative D call: TRBD2 (6 bases). The V and J ends lost 0 bases and 0 bases respectively, with 6 bases between them. The germline V gene encodes CDR1 SGHVS and CDR2 FQNEAQ. CDR3 length: 14 residues. CDR3 loop: CASSLATSSYEQYV. CDR3 coding DNA: TGTGCCAGCAGCTTAGCGACTAGCTCCTACGAGCAGTACGTC.

This clonotype was observed a handful of times. The gene calls are TRBV2 and TRBJ2-2; D is undetermined. The CDR3 is 14 residues long. Trimming left V 4 bases short and J 8 bases short, with 14 bases between. CDR1 is SNHLY, CDR2 FYNNEI, per germline. Written as DNA, the CDR3 is TGTGCCAGCAGTGTCGCCTCACATGTAGGGGAGCTGTTTTTT. It is translated as CASSVASHVGELFF.

The chain has TRBV7-2 and TRBJ1-4; D is possibly TRBD1 (5 bases). Germline loops: CDR1 SGHTA, CDR2 FQGNSA. The V gene lost 2 bases and the J gene lost 5 bases, with 12 bases spanning the gap. The CDR3 contains 15 residues. CDR3 sequence (DNA): TGTGCCAGCAGCTTATTGCCAGGGCGAAATGAAAAACTGTTTTTT. This translates into CASSLLPGRNEKLFF.

The chain recombines TRBV7-8 with TRBJ2-3, with D tentatively TRBD1 (6 bases). The V end lost 3 bases, the J end lost 2 bases, and 18 bases lay between the germline ends. The CDR3 loop spans 17 amino acids. CDR1 is SGHVS and CDR2 is FQNEAQ in the germline V gene. The CDR3 sequence: CASSLAEDRRFTDTQYF. For the CDR3, the DNA is TGTGCCAGCAGCTTGGCTGAGGACAGACGATTCACAGATACGCAGTATTTT.

This clonotype has a count of ten or more. J is TRBJ1-6 and V is TRBV28; 10 bases line up with TRBD1. CDR1 is MDHEN and CDR2 is SYDVKM in the germline V gene. With 4 bases clipped from V and 10 bases from J, the junction kept 4 bases outside the gene matches. The CDR3 totals 14 residues. The DNA for the CDR3 is TGTGCCAGCAGTTCGGACAGGGGGAGGTCACCCCTCCACTTT. Translation: CASSSDRGRSPLHF.

This sequence joins TRBV27 and TRBJ1-5; D gene ambiguous. V lost 5 bases and J 7 bases, leaving 9 bases between the germline ends. Germline values: CDR1 MNHEY, CDR2 SMNVEV (reference sequence). The CDR3 has 12 residues. CDR3 DNA: TGTGCCAGCAGTACCTACGCCCAGCCCCAGCATTTT. Translated: CASSTYAQPQHF.

This clonotype has at least ten counts. This chain joins TRBV6-5 and TRBJ1-2, with TRBD1 identical over 9 bases. After removal of 4 bases from V and 8 bases from J, the junction contained 11 bases not matched to a gene. The CDR3 length is 15 residues. Germline loops: CDR1 MNHEY, CDR2 SVGAGI. The CDR3 here is CASSSTSGTGQGYTF. The CDR3 nucleotides are TGTGCCAGCAGTTCAACGTCGGGGACAGGGCAAGGCTACACCTTC.

The rearrangement uses TRBV7-2 and TRBJ1-2; a possible D gene is TRBD1 (6 bases). V gave up 6 bases and J gave up 6 bases, with 14 bases separating them. This CDR3 contains 13 residues. CDR1 and CDR2 from the germline V gene are SGHTA and FQGNSA. The DNA of the CDR3 is TGTGCCAGCAGATCCACAGGGTTTAATGGCTACACCTTC. It codes for CASRSTGFNGYTF.

The chain is built from TRBV7-9 and TRBJ1-2; D is unresolved. The CDR3 runs 13 residues. The V gene lost 6 bases and the J gene lost 4 bases, with 12 bases spanning the gap. Germline V gene sequence: CDR1 SEHNR, CDR2 FQNEAQ (reference sequence). DNA for the CDR3: TGTGCCAGCAGTTCAAGACACGCCTATGGCTACACCTTC. Residues: CASSSRHAYGYTF. Looking up the rest from reference TRBV7-9 and TRBJ1-2 gives the full variable domain: DTGVSQNPRHKITKRGQNVTFRCDPISEHNRLYWYRQTLGQGPEFLTYFQNEAQLEKSRLLSDRFSAERPKGSFSTLEIQRTEQGDSAMYLCASSSRHAYGYTFGSGTRLTVV.

This clonotype occurred many times. V is TRBV4-2 and J is TRBJ2-1; unclear D gene. This CDR3 is built from 13 residues. The V end was cut by 1 base, the J end by 4 bases, with 5 bases between. The V gene's germline CDR1 is LGHNA and CDR2 YNFKEQ. Here the CDR3 DNA reads TGTGCCAGCAGCCAAGCAAAGTACAATGAGCAGTTCTTC. This codes for CASSQAKYNEQFF.

The chain combines TRBV5-1 with TRBJ1-4; D call uncertain. The CDR3 contains 16 residues. CDR1 SGHRS and CDR2 YFSETQ come from the germline V gene. V was shortened by 1 base and J by 1 base, with 11 bases between the two germline ends. CDR3 in DNA: TGCGCCAGCAGCTTGATCAGTCCGGGAACTAATGAAAAACTGTTTTTT. Residues: CASSLISPGTNEKLFF.

This clonotype was found many times. The CDR3 sequence is CASSRDRGGGAFF. CDR3 in DNA: TGTGCCAGCAGCCGGGACAGGGGCGGAGGGGCTTTCTTT. The chain carries TRBV7-2 and TRBJ1-1; 10 bases line up with TRBD1. CDR1 and CDR2 from the germline V gene are SGHTA and FQGNSA. The CDR3 extends over 13 amino acids. The V and J ends lost 5 bases and 11 bases, in that order; junction bases with no gene match: 8. The variable domain in full, with the rest retrieved from reference TRBV7-2 and TRBJ1-1, is GAGVSQSPSNKVTEKGKDVELRCDPISGHTALYWYRQSLGQGLEFLIYFQGNSAPDKSGLPSDRFSAERTGGSVSTLTIQRTQQEDSAVYLCASSRDRGGGAFFGQGTRLTVV.

This clonotype was found a few times. The chain has TRBV5-1 and TRBJ2-6; no clear D gene. The length of the CDR3 is 15 residues. Deletions cut 2 bases from V and 2 bases from J, with 8 bases between. Germline assignment: CDR1 SGHRS and CDR2 YFSETQ. Written as DNA, the CDR3 is TGCGCCAGCAGCTTTTCCAGTACTGGGGCCAACGTCCTGACTTTC. It codes for CASSFSSTGANVLTF.

This clonotype came up a few times. The gene calls are TRBV7-8 and TRBJ1-2; D not certain. There are 16 residues in the CDR3. The V gene lost 5 bases and the J gene lost 2 bases, with 18 bases spanning the gap. CDR1 and CDR2 from the germline V gene are SGHVS and FQNEAQ. DNA of the CDR3: TGTGCCAGCAGCCAGTATATTCGGACGGAGAACTATGGCTACACCTTC. Translating it yields CASSQYIRTENYGYTF.

The rearrangement links TRBV5-1 to TRBJ2-3; 11 nucleotides match TRBD2. Germline CDR1 reads SGHRS; CDR2 reads YFSETQ. After removal of 4 bases from V and 1 base from J, the junction contained 8 bases not matched to a gene. CDR3 size: 17 residues. The CDR3 DNA is TGCGCCAGCAGCCATGGACTAGCGGGTCGCCGCACAGATACGCAGTATTTT. Amino acids: CASSHGLAGRRTDTQYF. Together with reference TRBV5-1 and TRBJ2-3, the CDR3 gives the full variable domain: KAGVTQTPRYLIKTRGQQVTLSCSPISGHRSVSWYQQTPGQGLQFLFEYFSETQRNKGNFPGRFSGRQFSNSRSEMNVSTLELGDSALYLCASSHGLAGRRTDTQYFGPGTRLTVL.

Only a few counts were recorded for this clonotype. The rearrangement links TRBV2 to TRBJ1-6; possibly TRBD1 for D (5 bases). Trimming removed 3 bases from V and 2 bases from J, with 8 bases in between. Germline CDR1 reads SNHLY; CDR2 reads FYNNEI. The CDR3 totals 15 residues. The CDR3 spells CASSDDSPYNSPLHF. The CDR3 DNA reads as TGTGCCAGCAGTGACGACAGCCCCTATAATTCACCCCTCCACTTT.

The chain carries TRBV5-4 and TRBJ2-3, with 11 bases identical to TRBD2. The V and J ends lost 4 bases and 2 bases, in that order; junction bases with no gene match: 9. This CDR3 is 17 amino acids long. Germline values: CDR1 SGHNT, CDR2 YYREEE (reference sequence). Written as DNA, the CDR3 is TGTGCCAGCAGCGGGCCGGGACTAGCGGCAGACACAGATACGCAGTATTTT. This gives the protein CASSGPGLAADTDTQYF. The full variable domain, completed using reference TRBV5-4 and TRBJ2-3, is ETGVTQSPTHLIKTRGQQVTLRCSSQSGHNTVSWYQQALGQGPQFIFQYYREEENGRGNFPPRFSGLQFPNYSSELNVNALELDDSALYLCASSGPGLAADTDTQYFGPGTRLTVL.

This clonotype came up a few times. CDR3 region: CSAPGDNPYKQYF. The CDR3 DNA reads TGCAGTGCTCCCGGGGACAACCCGTACAAGCAGTACTTC. The chain is built from TRBV20-1 and TRBJ2-7, with D possibly being TRBD1 (6 bases). Germline CDR1 reads DFQATT; CDR2 reads SNEGSKA (reference sequence). Trimming removed 5 bases at V and 8 bases at J, with 19 bases between. This CDR3 has 13 residues.

This clonotype was observed a handful of times. The rearrangement links TRBV7-8 to TRBJ2-5; 7 bases are a match to TRBD1. With 5 bases clipped from V and 1 base from J, the junction kept 4 bases outside the gene matches. The CDR3 totals 14 residues. Looked up from germline, CDR1 is SGHVS and CDR2 is FQNEAQ. The DNA of the CDR3 is TGTGCCAGCAGCGGGGGACAGTCCCAAGAGACCCAGTACTTC. It specifies CASSGGQSQETQYF.

V usage is TRBV9 and J usage is TRBJ2-3; 8 nucleotides line up with TRBD2. Trimming removed 7 bases from V and 0 bases from J; junction bases left unmatched: 7. The CDR3 is 15 residues long. Germline V gene lookup returns CDR1 SGDLS and CDR2 YYNGEE. Here the CDR3 reads CASSRSGVSTDTQYF. The CDR3 bases are TGTGCCAGCTCACGTAGCGGGGTCAGCACAGATACGCAGTATTTT.

V gene TRBV15 combines with J gene TRBJ2-1; D could derive from TRBD1 or TRBD2 (6 bases each). The CDR3 contains 16 residues. Trimming removed 0 bases from V and 6 bases from J, with 15 bases in between. Germline values: CDR1 LNHNV, CDR2 YYDKDF (reference sequence). CDR3 residues: CATSRDLWGAVNEQFF. The CDR3 DNA follows: TGTGCCACCAGCAGAGATCTTTGGGGGGCAGTCAATGAGCAGTTCTTC.

This chain links TRBV15 with TRBJ1-6; D is possibly TRBD1 (5 bases). This CDR3 has 12 residues. V was cut by 0 bases and J by 18 bases, with 12 bases left in between. CDR1 LNHNV and CDR2 YYDKDF come from the germline V gene (reference sequence). CDR3 protein: CATSREMGLRHF. CDR3 bases: TGTGCCACCAGCAGAGAGATGGGACTACGCCACTTT.

CDR3 nucleotides: TGTGCCAGCAGCTTTCCGGGACTAGCGGGGAACACCGGGGAGCTGTTTTTT. Translating it yields CASSFPGLAGNTGELFF. This chain joins TRBV13 and TRBJ2-2; 12 bases line up with TRBD2. The CDR3 totals 17 residues. CDR1 is PRHDT, CDR2 FYEKMQ, per germline (reference sequence). J lost 1 base, V lost 3 bases, and 3 bases had no gene match.

This clonotype was seen ten or more times. The chain couples TRBV5-1 to TRBJ1-1; D may be TRBD1 (6 bases). Trimming took off 3 bases at V and 5 bases at J, with 11 bases between the two ends. This CDR3 comprises 13 residues. Germline V lookup: CDR1 SGHRS, CDR2 YFSETQ. The CDR3 DNA is TGCGCCAGCAGCTCGCAGGGGAGGACTGAAGCTTTCTTT. Residues: CASSSQGRTEAFF.